The next 13 T cell receptor beta chains were all read from a single sample in a study of shared clonotypes between healthy human individuals. Assay used: immunoSEQ multiplex PCR; TCRdb lists only in-frame clones, some missing. The sample carries some 740,000 clones, about 92% recorded once. As defined, naive CD8 cells were CD45RO-negative and positively selected for CCR7, with terminally differentiated effector memory CD45RA+ cells excluded. Specimen: naive CD8+ T cells sorted from blood. The receptors shown here come from a man aged 25-45 years in good health.

This clone is a singleton in its sample. The V gene is TRBV7-9, the J gene TRBJ2-7; D possibly uses TRBD1 or TRBD2 (5 bases each). The V end was cut by 4 bases, the J end by 4 bases, with 17 bases between. Germline CDR1 is SEHNR and CDR2 is FQNEAQ (reference sequence). The CDR3 runs to 15 residues. Written as DNA, the CDR3 is TGTGCCAGCAGCTCCCCGGGACCTCACCCGTACGAGCAGTACTTC. Its protein product is CASSSPGPHPYEQYF.

Concerning this clone: Other nucleotide sequences in the sample specify the same CDR3. The gene calls are TRBV4-1 and TRBJ1-1; TRBD1 might be the D (6 bases). This CDR3 is built from 14 residues. The germline gives CDR1 MGHRA, CDR2 YSYEKL. V was clipped by 1 base and J by 5 bases, with 11 bases between them. Here the CDR3 DNA reads TGCGCCAGCAGCCAAGTTAGAGGGGGTACTGAAGCTTTCTTT. It specifies CASSQVRGGTEAFF.

This chain links TRBV19 with TRBJ2-7, with D perhaps TRBD1 (6 bases). The CDR3 contains 15 residues. Trimming removed 3 bases from V and 3 bases from J, with 15 bases in between. From germline, CDR1 is LNHDA and CDR2 SQIVND (reference sequence). CDR3 protein: CASSMTQGLFYEQYF. In DNA form, the CDR3 reads TGTGCCAGTAGTATGACACAGGGCCTTTTCTACGAGCAGTACTTC.

The chain has TRBV13 and TRBJ2-1, with a weak D call TRBD2 (6 bases). Germline CDR1 and CDR2: PRHDT and FYEKMQ (reference sequence). V was cut by 5 bases and J by 4 bases, with 12 bases left in between. CDR3 length equals 14 residues. The CDR3: CASSRPGGYNEQFF. CDR3 coding DNA: TGTGCCAGCAGCCGTCCCGGGGGATACAATGAGCAGTTCTTC.

V and J are TRBV6-5 and TRBJ1-5, with D possibly being TRBD1 (5 bases). V was cut by 5 bases and J by 2 bases, with 10 bases left in between. The germline V gene has CDR1 MNHEY and CDR2 SVGAGI. The CDR3 totals 14 residues. This CDR3 is CASSGARRNQPQHF. The CDR3 nucleotides read TGTGCCAGCAGTGGGGCGAGGCGCAATCAGCCCCAGCATTTT.

This clone was picked up one time. J is TRBJ1-5 and V is TRBV27, with 8 bases lining up with TRBD1. Looked up from germline, CDR1 is MNHEY and CDR2 is SMNVEV (reference sequence). Losses at the gene ends were 5 bases for V and 7 bases for J; bases not matched to a gene: 7. The CDR3 loop spans 14 amino acids. Here the CDR3 reads CASSRRGPGQPQHF. The CDR3 DNA reads as TGTGCCAGCAGTCGCAGGGGGCCGGGGCAGCCCCAGCATTTT.

The gene calls are TRBV27 and TRBJ2-7; D is perhaps TRBD1 (5 bases). CDR3 length equals 12 residues. Per germline, CDR1 MNHEY and CDR2 SMNVEV (reference sequence). V lost 8 bases and J lost 5, with 13 bases in between. The CDR3: CASQGFAHEQYF. The CDR3 region has the DNA TGTGCCAGCCAGGGTTTCGCCCACGAGCAGTACTTC.

This chain joins TRBV7-9 and TRBJ1-1; D is undetermined. The germline V and J ends were trimmed by 3 bases and 3 bases, with 5 bases remaining between them. Per germline, CDR1 SEHNR and CDR2 FQNEAQ (reference sequence). The CDR3 has 12 amino acids. The CDR3 loop is CASSFGDTEAFF. The DNA for the CDR3 is TGTGCCAGCAGCTTTGGGGACACTGAAGCTTTCTTT.

V gene TRBV6-5 combines with J gene TRBJ2-7; D unresolved. Looked up from germline, CDR1 is MNHEY and CDR2 is SVGAGI. V was trimmed by 6 bases and J by 0 bases, leaving 9 bases between them. The CDR3 has 13 residues. The chain's CDR3 is CASSHSFSYEQYF. CDR3 sequence (DNA): TGTGCCAGCAGCCATAGTTTCTCCTACGAGCAGTACTTC.

This chain connects TRBV2 to TRBJ1-2, with D uncertain. V dropped 2 bases and J dropped 3 bases, with 13 bases sitting between them. This CDR3 region has 15 residues. CDR1 SNHLY and CDR2 FYNNEI come from the germline V gene. CDR3 DNA: TGTGCCAGCAGTGAAAACGAGGGCCTCCACTATGGCTACACCTTC. The encoded protein is CASSENEGLHYGYTF.

CDR3 region: CAWAHGSGRAYEQYF. The CDR3 DNA reads TGTGCCTGGGCCCACGGGAGCGGTCGAGCCTACGAGCAGTACTTC. The gene calls are TRBV30 and TRBJ2-7; possible D gene TRBD2, 6 bases. CDR1 GTSNPN and CDR2 SVGIG come from the germline V gene (reference sequence). CDR3 size: 15 residues. V was trimmed by 5 bases and J by 2 bases, leaving 19 bases between them.

The chain employs TRBV27 and TRBJ1-5; 7 nucleotides align to TRBD1. CDR3 size: 15 residues. J was trimmed by 6 bases and V by 3 bases; bases with no gene match: 8. The V gene's germline CDR1 is MNHEY and CDR2 SMNVEV (reference sequence). The CDR3 region is CASSFQGGEGQPQHF. CDR3 bases: TGTGCCAGCAGTTTTCAAGGGGGCGAGGGTCAGCCCCAGCATTTT.

Comments on this clone: One end of the junction is discordant with germline, which a read error may explain. V is TRBV7-7 and J is TRBJ2-5, with TRBD2 as a possible D gene (5 bases). This CDR3 has 12 residues. The germline V gene has CDR1 SSHAT and CDR2 FNYEAQ (reference sequence). In DNA form, the CDR3 reads TGTGCTAGCAGTAGTGGCGGGGAGACCCAGTACTTC. Its translation: CASSSGGETQYF.